The 26 T cell receptor beta chains below come from one sample, sequenced in a study of cytomegalovirus exposure and HLA in healthy donors. The repertoire was sequenced with immunoSEQ multiplex PCR; TCRdb's copy has only in-frame clones and lacks some. Of around 300,000 clones in the sample, roughly 90% were seen once. The specimen sequenced was PBMCs. These receptors were obtained from a man younger than 45 in good health and CMV-seronegative.

V is TRBV27 and J is TRBJ2-6, with TRBD2 matching over 7 bases. The junction had 9 bases not matched to a gene; V was cut back by 3 bases and J by 4 bases. The CDR3 length is 17 residues. Germline assignment: CDR1 MNHEY and CDR2 SMNVEV (reference sequence). CDR3 region: CASSFWEGRSGANVLTF. For the CDR3, the DNA is TGTGCCAGCAGTTTTTGGGAGGGGAGATCAGGGGCCAACGTCCTGACTTTC.

The rearrangement joins TRBV25-1 to TRBJ2-5; TRBD2 matches at 8 bases. The CDR3 totals 15 residues. Germline CDR1 MGHDK, CDR2 SYGVNS. Trimming took 1 base from V and 3 from J; bases not matched to a gene: 4. This CDR3 reads CASSEWSSGEETQYF. The CDR3 nucleotides read TGTGCCAGCAGTGAATGGAGTAGCGGGGAAGAGACCCAGTACTTC.

The chain carries TRBV19 and TRBJ2-1; 8 bases align to TRBD1. CDR3 length: 17 amino acids. After removal of 5 bases from V and 1 base from J, the junction contained 10 bases not matched to a gene. In germline, CDR1 is LNHDA, CDR2 SQIVND (reference sequence). CDR3 loop: CASSPYRGERSYNEQFF. The CDR3 DNA reads as TGTGCCAGTAGTCCCTACAGGGGGGAACGGTCCTACAATGAGCAGTTCTTC.

The chain is built from TRBV11-2 and TRBJ1-1; D is perhaps TRBD1 (6 bases). Germline CDR1 reads SGHAT; CDR2 reads FQNNGV. The CDR3 totals 13 residues. Trimming shortened V by 5 bases and J by 6 bases, and 13 bases separated the two germline ends. The CDR3 nucleotides read TGTGCCAGCAGCCCAGGGGATTACGCTGAAGCTTTCTTT. It codes for CASSPGDYAEAFF. Complete variable domain (other parts from reference TRBV11-2 and TRBJ1-1): EAGVAQSPRYKIIEKRQSVAFWCNPISGHATLYWYQQILGQGPKLLIQFQNNGVVDDSQLPKDRFSAERLKGVDSTLKIQPAKLEDSAVYLCASSPGDYAEAFFGQGTRLTVV.

This chain connects TRBV12-2 to TRBJ2-3; no DNA check was done on the table's D call, TRBD2. TRBV12-2 is given as a pseudogene. This CDR3 comprises 17 residues. CDR3 in amino acids: CASRLANGERNTDTQYF. CDR3 nucleotides: TGTGCAAGTCGCTTAGCGAACGGGGAAAGGAACACAGATACGCAGTATTTT.

The rearrangement links TRBV10-3 to TRBJ2-3, with TRBD1 identical over 8 bases. The CDR3 has 19 residues. CDR1 is ENHRY and CDR2 is SYGVKD in the germline V gene. The ends lost 0 bases at V and 2 bases at J; junction bases unmatched: 13. In DNA form, the CDR3 reads TGTGCCATCAGTGAGTCTTTAGGACAGGGAGGAAGGACCACAGATACGCAGTATTTT. Its protein product is CAISESLGQGGRTTDTQYF.

The rearrangement joins TRBV10-1 to TRBJ2-4, with TRBD1 as a possible D gene (6 bases). There are 15 residues in the CDR3. CDR1 is WNHNN, CDR2 SYGVQD, per germline (reference sequence). With 0 bases removed from V and 7 bases from J, the gap between germline ends came to 13 bases. In nucleotides, the CDR3 is TGCGCCAGCAGTGAGTCCACAGGGTCGAGGAACATTCAGTACTTC. Protein: CASSESTGSRNIQYF.

The chain is built from TRBV4-3 and TRBJ2-1; 10 nucleotides line up with TRBD1. CDR1 and CDR2 from the germline V gene are LGHNA and YSLEER. Unmatched junction bases numbered 19, after V lost 0 bases and J lost 5 bases. CDR3 length: 21 residues. CDR3: CASSQESGRQGAAVLHNEQFF. CDR3 DNA sequence: TGCGCCAGCAGCCAAGAATCCGGGAGACAGGGGGCTGCCGTTCTACACAATGAGCAGTTCTTC.

The J gene is TRBJ1-1, the V gene TRBV28, with 7 bases that match TRBD1. CDR1 and CDR2 (germline): MDHEN, SYDVKM. After removal of 5 bases from V and 0 bases from J, the junction contained 12 bases not matched to a gene. This CDR3 region has 17 residues. The CDR3 DNA follows: TGTGCCAGCAGTCTGGGCAGGGGGTTTTGGGTGAACACTGAAGCTTTCTTT. Its translation is CASSLGRGFWVNTEAFF.

V gene TRBV5-1 combines with J gene TRBJ2-3; 9 nucleotides line up with TRBD2. V shed 1 base and J 1 base; nucleotides not matched to a gene: 1. The CDR3 consists of 15 residues. Germline-derived CDR1 and CDR2 are SGHRS and YFSETQ. In nucleotides, the CDR3 is TGCGCCAGCAGCTTGCCTAGCGGGGGCACAGATACGCAGTATTTT. The encoded protein is CASSLPSGGTDTQYF.

The chain has TRBV7-8 and TRBJ2-3; 8 bases are shared with TRBD1. The J segment lost 7 bases and the V segment lost 0 bases, leaving 9 bases of the junction unmatched. The germline V gene has CDR1 SGHVS and CDR2 FQNEAQ. The CDR3 is made up of 16 amino acids. CDR3 DNA: TGTGCCAGCAGCTTAGCGGGGACAGGCCGGCAACATACGCAGTATTTT. Protein sequence: CASSLAGTGRQHTQYF.

This chain uses TRBV18 with TRBJ2-1; 7 bases match TRBD2. The V and J ends lost 3 bases and 8 bases, in that order; junction bases with no gene match: 19. CDR3 length equals 18 residues. Germline loops: CDR1 KGHSH, CDR2 LQKENI. Written as DNA, the CDR3 is TGTGCCAGCTCACCTTCGGGACTACCCGGTTTAATTATCGATGAGCAGTTCTTC. Protein product: CASSPSGLPGLIIDEQFF.

There are a few counts of this clone. The gene calls are TRBV19 and TRBJ1-2; no clear D. Germline V gene sequence: CDR1 LNHDA, CDR2 SQIVND (reference sequence). The CDR3 totals 12 residues. V was trimmed by 3 bases and J by 8 bases, leaving 10 bases between them. The CDR3 loop is CASSIRGHGYTF. The DNA of the CDR3 is TGTGCCAGTAGTATTCGAGGGCACGGCTACACCTTC.

The chain carries TRBV5-6 and TRBJ2-5, with 9 nucleotides matching TRBD1. CDR1 SGHDT and CDR2 YYEEEE come from the germline V gene. V lost 2 bases, J lost 4 bases, and 6 bases stayed unmatched. The CDR3 length is 15 residues. The CDR3 DNA reads as TGTGCCAGCAGCTTAGGGGGACAGGGAATAGAGACCCAGTACTTC. Protein product: CASSLGGQGIETQYF.

This chain connects TRBV6-4 to TRBJ1-1, with 7 bases fitting TRBD1. Germline CDR1 is MRHNA and CDR2 is SNTAGT. The CDR3 is 13 amino acids. J was trimmed by 1 base and V by 7 bases; bases with no gene match: 3. The CDR3 DNA reads as TGTGCCAGCACTCAGGGGGAGAACACTGAAGCTTTCTTT. Protein sequence: CASTQGENTEAFF.

About this clone: Other nucleotide sequences in the sample specify the same CDR3. The chain recombines TRBV6-5 with TRBJ2-7, with D possibly TRBD1 on 7 matching bases. The CDR3 sequence is 14 residues long. Germline CDR1 reads MNHEY; CDR2 reads SVGAGI. Trimming stripped 0 bases from V and 3 bases from J, with 9 bases between. The CDR3: CASSYSQGGYEQYF. CDR3 DNA sequence: TGTGCCAGCAGTTACTCGCAGGGGGGCTACGAGCAGTACTTC.

Only one count was recorded for this clone. V is TRBV9 and J is TRBJ2-1; no firm D call. CDR1 is SGDLS and CDR2 is YYNGEE in the germline V gene. V gave up 0 bases and J gave up 4 bases, with 2 bases separating them. The CDR3 has 12 residues. The CDR3 nucleotides are TGTGCCAGCAGCGTAGCTTACAATGAGCAGTTCTTC. Its protein is CASSVAYNEQFF.

The rearrangement links TRBV7-9 to TRBJ1-2; the D is unclear. V was trimmed by 5 bases and J by 7 bases, leaving 11 bases between them. The CDR3 covers 12 residues. Germline lookup yields CDR1 SEHNR and CDR2 FQNEAQ (reference sequence). The CDR3 protein is CASSPPGGGYTF. CDR3 bases: TGTGCCAGCAGCCCTCCGGGAGGTGGCTACACCTTC.

This clone has a handful of counts. The chain couples TRBV5-5 to TRBJ1-2; 7 bases agree with TRBD1. V lost 4 bases to trimming and J lost 4 bases; unmatched junction nucleotides: 7. Germline CDR1 and CDR2: SGHKS and YYEKEE (reference sequence). CDR3 length equals 14 residues. CDR3 loop: CASSRSSGGYGYTF. The CDR3 DNA is TGTGCCAGCAGCAGATCCTCAGGGGGCTATGGCTACACCTTC.

The V and J genes are TRBV5-6 and TRBJ2-7; D possibly corresponds to TRBD1 (6 bases). The CDR3 covers 15 residues. Germline V gene sequence: CDR1 SGHDT, CDR2 YYEEEE. V lost 0 bases to trimming and J lost 5 bases, with 15 bases between them. The DNA of the CDR3 is TGTGCCAGCAGCTTGGTCGGGACATGGCAAGACGAGCAGTACTTC. Its protein product is CASSLVGTWQDEQYF.

The V and J genes are TRBV30 and TRBJ2-7; possible D gene TRBD2, 7 bases. The CDR3 loop spans 13 amino acids. CDR1 and CDR2 from the germline V gene are GTSNPN and SVGIG (reference sequence). Trimming removed 3 bases from V and 9 bases from J, with 18 bases in between. This chain's CDR3 is CAWSLGGGRAQYF. CDR3 DNA: TGTGCCTGGAGCTTAGGGGGGGGCCGGGCGCAGTACTTC.

J is TRBJ2-5 and V is TRBV27; 9 bases line up with TRBD1. After removal of 5 bases from V and 5 bases from J, the junction contained 9 bases not matched to a gene. The CDR3 is 15 amino acids. Germline V CDR1 and CDR2: MNHEY, SMNVEV (reference sequence). The CDR3 reads CASSTRDRALETQYF. CDR3 DNA sequence: TGTGCCAGCAGTACACGGGACAGGGCTTTGGAGACCCAGTACTTC.

The chain joins TRBV29-1 to TRBJ1-2; weak D call: TRBD1 (6 bases). Germline V gene lookup returns CDR1 SQVTM and CDR2 ANQGSEA. Trimming took 0 bases from V and 4 from J, leaving 9 bases between them. The CDR3 runs to 13 residues. CDR3: CSVEDPGAYGYTF. DNA of the CDR3: TGCAGCGTTGAAGATCCAGGGGCCTATGGCTACACCTTC.

V usage is TRBV29-1 and J usage is TRBJ2-2; 7 nucleotides line up with TRBD1. Germline V gene sequence: CDR1 SQVTM, CDR2 ANQGSEA. CDR3 length: 18 residues. The V gene end was trimmed by 4 bases and the J gene end by 3 bases; junction bases not matched to a gene: 17. This chain's CDR3 is CSVVTMREGGSDTGELFF. The CDR3 DNA follows: TGCAGCGTTGTAACTATGCGCGAAGGGGGCAGCGACACCGGGGAGCTGTTTTTT.

Concerning this clone: One junction end does not reproduce the germline sequence, and a read error may be involved. CDR3 region: CASSVLDYGYTF. The DNA of the CDR3 is TGTGCCAGCAGTGTCCTGGACTACGGCTACACCTTC. The V gene is TRBV2, the J gene TRBJ1-2; D gene ambiguous. The CDR3 runs to 12 residues. The germline V gene encodes CDR1 SNHLY and CDR2 FYNNEI.

V is TRBV7-2 and J is TRBJ2-2, with TRBD1 identical over 8 bases. The V and J ends lost 0 bases and 2 bases, in that order; junction bases with no gene match: 5. Germline CDR1 is SGHTA and CDR2 is FQGNSA. CDR3 length: 17 residues. The CDR3: CASSLAAQGVNTGELFF. The CDR3, as DNA: TGTGCCAGCAGCTTAGCGGCACAGGGGGTAAACACCGGGGAGCTGTTTTTT.